Below, one T cell receptor (beta chain) is given with its context. Its antigen remains unidentified. Using immunoSEQ multiplex PCR, the repertoire was profiled, and TCRdb retains in-frame clones only, with some absent. The sample lists about 49,000 clones; roughly 94% were seen once. This specimen comes from a study of cytomegalovirus exposure and HLA in healthy donors. The wider study: The 95 to 150 validation repertoires were produced on the same platform as the roughly 690 repertoires of the first cohort. This was reported in a later analysis. Broader study findings: The CMV antigen specificity of a few CMV-associated chains was confirmed through in vitro analysis.

Germline CDR1 SGHVS, CDR2 FQNEAQ. The CDR3 has 16 residues. V was trimmed by 5 bases and J by 5 bases, leaving 22 bases between them. V and J are TRBV7-8 and TRBJ2-7; D gene unclear. Input material: PBMCs. The receptor was derived from a woman under 30 in good health and CMV-seropositive. The CDR3: CASSPTALASIHEQYF. Written as DNA, the CDR3 is TGTGCCAGCAGCCCCACTGCACTCGCGTCAATCCACGAGCAGTACTTC. The variable domain in full, completed from reference TRBV7-8 and TRBJ2-7, reads GAGVSQSPRYKVAKRGQDVALRCDPISGHVSLFWYQQALGQGPEFLTYFQNEAQLDKSGLPSDRFFAERPEGSVSTLKIQRTQQEDSAVYLCASSPTALASIHEQYFGPGTRLTVT.